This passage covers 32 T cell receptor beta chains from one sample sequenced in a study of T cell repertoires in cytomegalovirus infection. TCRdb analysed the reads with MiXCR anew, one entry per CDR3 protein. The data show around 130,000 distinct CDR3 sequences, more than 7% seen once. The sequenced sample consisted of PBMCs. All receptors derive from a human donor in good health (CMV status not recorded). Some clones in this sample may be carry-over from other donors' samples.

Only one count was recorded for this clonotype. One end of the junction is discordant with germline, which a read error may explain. The CDR3 nucleotides are TGTGCCAGCAGCTTAGCGTCGTGGGGCACTGAAGTTTTCTTT. Translating it yields CASSLASWGTEVFF. The chain recombines TRBV11-3 with TRBJ1-1; D might be TRBD1 (5 bases). The CDR3 has 14 amino acids. Germline assignment: CDR1 SGHNT and CDR2 YENEEA.

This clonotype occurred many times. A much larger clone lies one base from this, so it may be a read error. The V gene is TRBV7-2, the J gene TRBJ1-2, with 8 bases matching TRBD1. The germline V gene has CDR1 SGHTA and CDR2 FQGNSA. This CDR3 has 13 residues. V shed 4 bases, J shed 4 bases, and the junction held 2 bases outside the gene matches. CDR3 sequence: CASSSGQGYGYTF. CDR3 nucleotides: TGTGCCAGCAGCTCCGGACAGGGCTATGGCTACACCTTC.

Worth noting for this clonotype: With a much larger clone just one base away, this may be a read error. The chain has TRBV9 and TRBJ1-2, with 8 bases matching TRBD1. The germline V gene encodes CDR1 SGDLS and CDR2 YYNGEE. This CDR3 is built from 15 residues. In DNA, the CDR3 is TGTGCCAGCAGCGCCGGACAGGGCCTTCCCGGTGGCTGCACCTTC. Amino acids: CASSAGQGLPGGCTF.

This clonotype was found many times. This CDR3 reads CASSIRQGGTEAFF. The CDR3 DNA is TGTGCCAGCAGTATACGACAAGGGGGGACTGAAGCTTTCTTT. This chain links TRBV6-2 or TRBV6-3 with TRBJ1-1, with a tentative D call TRBD1 (6 bases). Trimming took off 5 bases at V and 5 bases at J, with 15 bases between the two ends. Germline CDR1 reads MNHEY; CDR2 reads SVGEGT. There are 14 residues in the CDR3.

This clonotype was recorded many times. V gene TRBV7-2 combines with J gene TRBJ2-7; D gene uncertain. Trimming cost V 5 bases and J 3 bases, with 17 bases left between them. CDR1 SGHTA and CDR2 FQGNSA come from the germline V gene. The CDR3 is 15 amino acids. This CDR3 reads CASSLNGPVNYEQYF. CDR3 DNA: TGTGCCAGCAGCCTCAATGGACCCGTGAACTACGAGCAGTACTTC. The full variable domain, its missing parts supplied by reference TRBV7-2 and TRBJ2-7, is GAGVSQSPSNKVTEKGKDVELRCDPISGHTALYWYRQSLGQGLEFLIYFQGNSAPDKSGLPSDRFSAERTGGSVSTLTIQRTQQEDSAVYLCASSLNGPVNYEQYFGPGTRLTVT.

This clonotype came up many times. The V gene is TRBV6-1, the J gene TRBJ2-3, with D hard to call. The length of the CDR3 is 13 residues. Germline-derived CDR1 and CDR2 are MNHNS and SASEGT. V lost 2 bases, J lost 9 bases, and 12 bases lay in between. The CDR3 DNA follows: TGTGCCAGCAGTGAATCTCTACTCGAGACGCAGTATTTT. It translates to CASSESLLETQYF.

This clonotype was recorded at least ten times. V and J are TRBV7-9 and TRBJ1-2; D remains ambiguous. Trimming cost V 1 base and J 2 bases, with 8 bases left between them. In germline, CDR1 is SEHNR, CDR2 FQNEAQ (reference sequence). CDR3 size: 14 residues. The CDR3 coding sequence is TGTGCCAGCAGCTTAGACAGTCCGAACTATGGCTACACCTTC. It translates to CASSLDSPNYGYTF.

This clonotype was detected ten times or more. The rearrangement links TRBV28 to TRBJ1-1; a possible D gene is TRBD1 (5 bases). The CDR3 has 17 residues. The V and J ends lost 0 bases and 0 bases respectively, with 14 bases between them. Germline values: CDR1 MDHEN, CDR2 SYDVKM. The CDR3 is CASSLWGRGPLNTEAFF. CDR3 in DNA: TGTGCCAGCAGTTTATGGGGGCGCGGGCCTCTGAACACTGAAGCTTTCTTT.

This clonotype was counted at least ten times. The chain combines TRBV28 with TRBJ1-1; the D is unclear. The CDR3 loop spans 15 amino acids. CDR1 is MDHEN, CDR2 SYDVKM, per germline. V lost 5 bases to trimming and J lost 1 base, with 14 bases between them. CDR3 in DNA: TGTGCCAGCAGTCCCCAGTACCTCGGGAACACTGAAGCTTTCTTT. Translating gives CASSPQYLGNTEAFF.

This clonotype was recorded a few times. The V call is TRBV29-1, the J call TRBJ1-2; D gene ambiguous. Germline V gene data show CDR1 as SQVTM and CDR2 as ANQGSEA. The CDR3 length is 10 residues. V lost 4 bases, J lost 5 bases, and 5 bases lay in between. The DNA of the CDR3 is TGCAGCGTTGGGGGTTATGGCTACACCTTC. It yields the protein CSVGGYGYTF.

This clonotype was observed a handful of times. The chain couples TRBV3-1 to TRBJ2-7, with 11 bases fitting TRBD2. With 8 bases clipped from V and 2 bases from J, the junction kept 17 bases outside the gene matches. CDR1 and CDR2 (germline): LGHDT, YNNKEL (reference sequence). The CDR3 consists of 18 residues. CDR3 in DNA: TGTGCCAGCTCGTCGAACGGAGAGGGACTAGCGGAAACCTACGAGCAGTACTTC. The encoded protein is CASSSNGEGLAETYEQYF.

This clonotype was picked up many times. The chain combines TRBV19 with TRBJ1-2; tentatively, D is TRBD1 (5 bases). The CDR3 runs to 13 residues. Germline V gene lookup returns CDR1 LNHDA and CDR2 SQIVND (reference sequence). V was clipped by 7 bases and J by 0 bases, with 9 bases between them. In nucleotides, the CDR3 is TGTGCCAGTAACCCGACAGCTAACTATGGCTACACCTTC. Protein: CASNPTANYGYTF. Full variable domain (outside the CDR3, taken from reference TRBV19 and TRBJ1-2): DGGITQSPKYLFRKEGQNVTLSCEQNLNHDAMYWYRQDPGQGLRLIYYSQIVNDFQKGDIAEGYSVSREKKESFPLTVTSAQKNPTAFYLCASNPTANYGYTFGSGTRLTVV.

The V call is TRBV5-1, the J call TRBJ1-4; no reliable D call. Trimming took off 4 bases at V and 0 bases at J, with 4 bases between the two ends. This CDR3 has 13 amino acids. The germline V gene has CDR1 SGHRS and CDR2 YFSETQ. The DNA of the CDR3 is TGCGCCAGCAGCGGAACAACTAATGAAAAACTGTTTTTT. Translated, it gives CASSGTTNEKLFF.

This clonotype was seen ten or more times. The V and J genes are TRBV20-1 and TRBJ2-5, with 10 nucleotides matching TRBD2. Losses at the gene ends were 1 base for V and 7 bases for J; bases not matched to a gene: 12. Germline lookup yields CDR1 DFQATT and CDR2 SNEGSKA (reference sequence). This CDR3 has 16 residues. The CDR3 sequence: CSARASSGGYLRTQYF. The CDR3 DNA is TGCAGTGCTAGAGCTTCTAGCGGGGGATACCTGAGGACCCAGTACTTC.

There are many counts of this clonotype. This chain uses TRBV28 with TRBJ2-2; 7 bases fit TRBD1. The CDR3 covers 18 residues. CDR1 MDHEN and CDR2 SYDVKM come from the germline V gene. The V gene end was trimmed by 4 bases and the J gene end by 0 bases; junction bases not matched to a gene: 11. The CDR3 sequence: CASSSHILQGANTGELFF. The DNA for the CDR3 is TGTGCCAGCAGTTCCCATATCCTTCAGGGGGCGAACACCGGGGAGCTGTTTTTT.

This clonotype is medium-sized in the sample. The CDR3 DNA reads as TGTGCCAGCAGTTTCTCCACCGTCACAGGGGCTGGGGCCAACGTCCTGACTTTC. It yields the protein CASSFSTVTGAGANVLTF. The chain links TRBV28 to TRBJ2-6; 7 nucleotides agree with TRBD1. This CDR3 contains 18 residues. CDR1 and CDR2 (germline): MDHEN, SYDVKM. J lost 2 bases, V lost 3 bases, and 10 bases had no gene match.

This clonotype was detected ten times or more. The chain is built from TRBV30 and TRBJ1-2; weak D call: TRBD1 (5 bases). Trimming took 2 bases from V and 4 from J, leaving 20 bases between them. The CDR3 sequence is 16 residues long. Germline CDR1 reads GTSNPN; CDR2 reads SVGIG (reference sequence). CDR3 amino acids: CAWSTHRFPAGYGYTF. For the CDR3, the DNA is TGTGCCTGGAGTACGCACAGGTTCCCAGCGGGCTATGGCTACACCTTC.

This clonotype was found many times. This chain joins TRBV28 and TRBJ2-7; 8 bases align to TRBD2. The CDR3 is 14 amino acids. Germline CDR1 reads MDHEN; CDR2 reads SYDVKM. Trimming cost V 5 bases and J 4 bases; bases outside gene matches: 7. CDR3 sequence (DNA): TGTGCCAGCAGTCCTCCGGGGGGGCCGTACGAGCAGTACTTC. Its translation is CASSPPGGPYEQYF.

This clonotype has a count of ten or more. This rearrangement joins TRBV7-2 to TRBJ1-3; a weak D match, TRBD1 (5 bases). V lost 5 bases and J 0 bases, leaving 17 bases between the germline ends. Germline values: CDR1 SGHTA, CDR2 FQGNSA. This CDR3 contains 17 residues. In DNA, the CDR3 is TGTGCCAGCAGCCAACCCCTACAGGCAACCTCTGGAAACACCATATATTTT. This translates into CASSQPLQATSGNTIYF.

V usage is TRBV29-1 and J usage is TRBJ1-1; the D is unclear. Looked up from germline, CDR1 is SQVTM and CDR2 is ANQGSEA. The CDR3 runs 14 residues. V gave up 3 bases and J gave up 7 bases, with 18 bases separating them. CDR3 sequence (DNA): TGCAGCGTTGAGTTCGACACGGGCTCCGGTGAAGCTTTCTTT. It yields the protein CSVEFDTGSGEAFF.

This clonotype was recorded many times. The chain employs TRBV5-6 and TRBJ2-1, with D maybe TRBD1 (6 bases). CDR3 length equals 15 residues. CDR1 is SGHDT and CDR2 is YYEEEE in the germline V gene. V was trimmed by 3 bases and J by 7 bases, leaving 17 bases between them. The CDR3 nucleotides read TGTGCCAGCAGCTCAAACCGGGACACGGTAAATGAGCAGTTCTTC. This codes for CASSSNRDTVNEQFF.

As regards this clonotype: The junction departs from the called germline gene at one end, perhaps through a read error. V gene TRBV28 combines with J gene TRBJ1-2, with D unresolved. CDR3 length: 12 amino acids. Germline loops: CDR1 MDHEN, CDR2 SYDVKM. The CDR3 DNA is TGTGCCAGCAGCTTATTCAGCCGGGACTACACCTTC. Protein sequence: CASSLFSRDYTF.

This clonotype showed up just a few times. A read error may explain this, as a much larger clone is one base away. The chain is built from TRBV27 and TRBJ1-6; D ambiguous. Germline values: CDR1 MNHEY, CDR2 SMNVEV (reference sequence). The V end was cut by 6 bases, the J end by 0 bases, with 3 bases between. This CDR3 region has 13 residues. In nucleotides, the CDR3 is TGTGCCAGCAGGAGCTCCTATAATTCACCCCTCCACTTT. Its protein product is CASRSSYNSPLHF.

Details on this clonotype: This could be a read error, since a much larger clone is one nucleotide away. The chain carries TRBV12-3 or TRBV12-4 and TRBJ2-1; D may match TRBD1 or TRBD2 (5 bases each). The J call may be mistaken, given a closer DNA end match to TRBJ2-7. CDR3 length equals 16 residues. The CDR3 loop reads CASTKSGPQFYNEQYF. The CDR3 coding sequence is TGTGCCAGCACTAAATCGGGGCCCCAGTTCTACAATGAGCAGTACTTC.

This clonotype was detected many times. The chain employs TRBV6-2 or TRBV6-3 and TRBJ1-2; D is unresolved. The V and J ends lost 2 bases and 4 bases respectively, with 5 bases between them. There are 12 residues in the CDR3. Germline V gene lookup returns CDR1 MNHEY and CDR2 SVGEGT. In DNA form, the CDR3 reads TGTGCCAGCAGTTACCCCGCCTATGGCTACACCTTC. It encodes CASSYPAYGYTF.

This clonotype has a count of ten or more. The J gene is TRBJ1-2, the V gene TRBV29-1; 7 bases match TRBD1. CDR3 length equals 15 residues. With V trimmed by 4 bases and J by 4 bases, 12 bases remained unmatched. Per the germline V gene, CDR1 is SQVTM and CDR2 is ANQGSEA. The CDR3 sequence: CSVAPPGQRSYGYTF. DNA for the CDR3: TGCAGCGTTGCCCCTCCGGGACAGCGGAGCTATGGCTACACCTTC. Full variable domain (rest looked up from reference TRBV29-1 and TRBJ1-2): SAVISQKPSRDICQRGTSLTIQCQVDSQVTMMFWYRQQPGQSLTLIATANQGSEATYESGFVIDKFPISRPNLTFSTLTVSNMSPEDSSIYLCSVAPPGQRSYGYTFGSGTRLTVV.

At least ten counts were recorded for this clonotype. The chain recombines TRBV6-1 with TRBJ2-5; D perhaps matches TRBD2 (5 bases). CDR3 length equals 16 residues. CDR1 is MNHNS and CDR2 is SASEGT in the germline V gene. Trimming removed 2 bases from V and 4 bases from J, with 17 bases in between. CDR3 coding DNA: TGTGCCAGCAGTGAATATGGGGAGCGGAAGAGAGAGACCCAGTACTTC. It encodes CASSEYGERKRETQYF.

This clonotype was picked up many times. Here the CDR3 DNA reads TGTGCCAGTAGTCCTCCGACAGGAACTACGCAGTATTTT. Protein sequence: CASSPPTGTTQYF. The V and J genes are TRBV19 and TRBJ2-3, with a tentative D call TRBD1 (6 bases). CDR1 LNHDA and CDR2 SQIVND come from the germline V gene (reference sequence). This CDR3 spans 13 amino acids. The V end lost 5 bases, the J end lost 8 bases, and 14 bases lay between the germline ends.

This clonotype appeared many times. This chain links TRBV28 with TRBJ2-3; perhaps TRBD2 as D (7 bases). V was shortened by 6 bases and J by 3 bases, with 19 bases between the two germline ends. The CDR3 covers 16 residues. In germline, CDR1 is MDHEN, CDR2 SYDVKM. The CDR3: CASSYLQGGSTDTQYF. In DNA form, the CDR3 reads TGTGCCAGCAGCTACTTACAGGGAGGGTCAACAGATACGCAGTATTTT.

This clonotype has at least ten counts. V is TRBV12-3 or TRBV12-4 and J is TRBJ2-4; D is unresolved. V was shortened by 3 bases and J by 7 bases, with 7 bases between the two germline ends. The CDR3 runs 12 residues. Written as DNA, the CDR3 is TGTGCCAGCAGTTTCTTCAGTAACATTCAGTACTTC. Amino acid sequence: CASSFFSNIQYF.

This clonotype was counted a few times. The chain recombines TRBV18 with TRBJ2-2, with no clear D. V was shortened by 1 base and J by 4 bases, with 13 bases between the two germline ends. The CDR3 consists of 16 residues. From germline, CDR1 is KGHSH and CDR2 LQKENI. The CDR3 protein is CASSPLSDRSTGELFF. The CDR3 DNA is TGTGCCAGCTCACCACTATCGGATCGGAGCACCGGGGAGCTGTTTTTT.

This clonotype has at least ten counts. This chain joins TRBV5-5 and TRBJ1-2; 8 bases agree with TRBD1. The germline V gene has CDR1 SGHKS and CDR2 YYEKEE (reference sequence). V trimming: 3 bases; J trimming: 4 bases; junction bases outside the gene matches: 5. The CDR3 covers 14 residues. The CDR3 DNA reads TGTGCCAGCAGCTCGGACAGGGTCGGCTATGGCTACACCTTC. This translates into CASSSDRVGYGYTF.